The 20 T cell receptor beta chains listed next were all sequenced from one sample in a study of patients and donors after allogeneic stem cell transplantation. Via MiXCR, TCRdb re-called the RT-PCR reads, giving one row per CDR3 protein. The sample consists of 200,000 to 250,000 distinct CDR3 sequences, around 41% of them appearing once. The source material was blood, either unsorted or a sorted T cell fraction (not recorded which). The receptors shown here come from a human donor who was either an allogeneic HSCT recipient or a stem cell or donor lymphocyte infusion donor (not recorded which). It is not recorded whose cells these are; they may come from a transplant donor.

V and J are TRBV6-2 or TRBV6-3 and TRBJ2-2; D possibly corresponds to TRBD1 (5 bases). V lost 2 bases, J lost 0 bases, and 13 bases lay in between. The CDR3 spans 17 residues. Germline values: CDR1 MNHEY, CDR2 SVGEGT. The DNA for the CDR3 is TGTGCCAGCAGTTACGCTGCCGGACATCCGAACACCGGGGAGCTGTTTTTT. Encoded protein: CASSYAAGHPNTGELFF.

In DNA, the CDR3 is TGTGCCAGCAGCCTCCAGGGGGTATATTCACCCCTCCACTTT. Translating gives CASSLQGVYSPLHF. The rearrangement uses TRBV3-1 and TRBJ1-6; 7 positions match TRBD1. The CDR3 is 14 residues long. V lost 4 bases and J lost 8; bases outside the gene matches: 5. Germline CDR1 LGHDT, CDR2 YNNKEL (reference sequence).

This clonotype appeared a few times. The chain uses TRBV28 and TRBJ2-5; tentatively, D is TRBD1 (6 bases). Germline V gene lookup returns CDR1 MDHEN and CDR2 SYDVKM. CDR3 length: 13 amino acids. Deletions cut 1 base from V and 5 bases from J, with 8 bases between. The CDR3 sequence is CASSLYQGETQYF. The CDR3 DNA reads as TGTGCCAGCAGTTTATACCAGGGGGAGACCCAGTACTTC.

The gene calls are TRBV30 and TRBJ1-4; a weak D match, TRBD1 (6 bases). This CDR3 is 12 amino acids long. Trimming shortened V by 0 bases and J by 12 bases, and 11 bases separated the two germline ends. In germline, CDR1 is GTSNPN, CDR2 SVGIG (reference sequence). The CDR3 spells CAWSVVRGELFF. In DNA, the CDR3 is TGTGCCTGGAGTGTTGTCAGGGGAGAACTGTTTTTT.

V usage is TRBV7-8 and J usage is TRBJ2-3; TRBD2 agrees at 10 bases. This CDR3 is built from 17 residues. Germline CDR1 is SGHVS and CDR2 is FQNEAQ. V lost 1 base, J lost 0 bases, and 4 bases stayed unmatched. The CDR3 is CASSLGLAGVSTDTQYF. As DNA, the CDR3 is TGTGCCAGCAGCTTAGGGCTAGCGGGGGTTAGCACAGATACGCAGTATTTT.

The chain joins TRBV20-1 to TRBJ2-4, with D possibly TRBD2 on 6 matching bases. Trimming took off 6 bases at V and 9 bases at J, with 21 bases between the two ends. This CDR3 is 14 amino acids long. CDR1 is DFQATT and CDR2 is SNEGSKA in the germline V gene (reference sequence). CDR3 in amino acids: CSALSPEGAGIQYF. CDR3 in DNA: TGCAGTGCCCTATCCCCCGAGGGAGCGGGCATTCAGTACTTC.

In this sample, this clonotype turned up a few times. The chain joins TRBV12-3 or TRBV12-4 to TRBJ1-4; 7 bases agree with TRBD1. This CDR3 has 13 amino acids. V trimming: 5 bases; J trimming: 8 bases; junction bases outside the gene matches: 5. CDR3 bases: TGTGCCAGCAGTCGGGACAGCGACGAAAAACTGTTTTTT. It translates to CASSRDSDEKLFF.

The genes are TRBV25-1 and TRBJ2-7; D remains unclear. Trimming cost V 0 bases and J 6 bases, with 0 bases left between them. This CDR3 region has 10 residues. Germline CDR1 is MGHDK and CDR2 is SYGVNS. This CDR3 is CASSEYEQYF. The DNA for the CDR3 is TGTGCCAGCAGTGAATACGAGCAGTACTTC.

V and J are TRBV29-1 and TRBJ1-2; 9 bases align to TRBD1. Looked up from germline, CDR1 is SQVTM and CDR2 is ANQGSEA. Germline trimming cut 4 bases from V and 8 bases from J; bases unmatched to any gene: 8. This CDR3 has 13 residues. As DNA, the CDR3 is TGCAGCGTTGGGATCACAGGGGGCGCCGGCTACACCTTC. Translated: CSVGITGGAGYTF.

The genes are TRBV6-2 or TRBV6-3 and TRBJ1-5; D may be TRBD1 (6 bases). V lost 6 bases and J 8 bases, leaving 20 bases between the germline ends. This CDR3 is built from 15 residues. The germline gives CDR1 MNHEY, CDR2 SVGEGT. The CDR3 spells CASSPLDSLRKPQHF. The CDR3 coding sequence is TGTGCCAGCAGCCCCCTGGACAGTCTCAGAAAGCCCCAGCATTTT.

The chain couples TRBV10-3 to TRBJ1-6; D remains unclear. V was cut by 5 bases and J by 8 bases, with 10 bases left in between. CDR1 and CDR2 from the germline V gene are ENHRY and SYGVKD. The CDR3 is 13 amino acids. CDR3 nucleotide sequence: TGTGCCATCAGTTACCAATCCGATTCACCCCTCCACTTT. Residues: CAISYQSDSPLHF.

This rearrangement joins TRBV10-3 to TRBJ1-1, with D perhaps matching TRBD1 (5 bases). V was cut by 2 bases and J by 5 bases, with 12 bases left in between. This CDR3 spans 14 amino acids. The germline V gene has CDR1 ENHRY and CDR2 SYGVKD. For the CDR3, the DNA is TGTGCCATCAGTGAGGTTGTAGGGGTGACTGAAGCTTTCTTT. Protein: CAISEVVGVTEAFF.

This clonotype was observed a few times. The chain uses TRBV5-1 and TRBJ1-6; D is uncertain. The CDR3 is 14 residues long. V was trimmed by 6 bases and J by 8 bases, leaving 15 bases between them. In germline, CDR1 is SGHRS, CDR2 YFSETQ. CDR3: CASKSVRVDSPLHF. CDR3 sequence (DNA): TGCGCCAGCAAAAGCGTGCGAGTAGATTCACCCCTCCACTTT.

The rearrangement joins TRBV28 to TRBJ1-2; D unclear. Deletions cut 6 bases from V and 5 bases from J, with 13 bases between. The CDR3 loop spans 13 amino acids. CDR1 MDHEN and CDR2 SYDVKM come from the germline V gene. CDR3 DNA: TGTGCCAGCAGGAAACCGACCCTGTATGGCTACACCTTC. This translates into CASRKPTLYGYTF.

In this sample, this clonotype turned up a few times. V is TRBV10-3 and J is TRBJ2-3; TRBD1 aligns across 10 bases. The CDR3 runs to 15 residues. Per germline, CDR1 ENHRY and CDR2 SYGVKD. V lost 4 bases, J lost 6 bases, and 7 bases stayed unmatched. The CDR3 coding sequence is TGTGCCATCAGTGCGACAGGGGGCAGGAGGGATACGCAGTATTTT. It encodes CAISATGGRRDTQYF.

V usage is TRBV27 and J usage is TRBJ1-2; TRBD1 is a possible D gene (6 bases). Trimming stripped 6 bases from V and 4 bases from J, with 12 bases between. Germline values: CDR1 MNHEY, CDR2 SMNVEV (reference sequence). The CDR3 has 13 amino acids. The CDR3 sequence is CASRLGGAYGYTF. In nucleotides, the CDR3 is TGTGCCAGCAGACTTGGGGGGGCCTATGGCTACACCTTC.

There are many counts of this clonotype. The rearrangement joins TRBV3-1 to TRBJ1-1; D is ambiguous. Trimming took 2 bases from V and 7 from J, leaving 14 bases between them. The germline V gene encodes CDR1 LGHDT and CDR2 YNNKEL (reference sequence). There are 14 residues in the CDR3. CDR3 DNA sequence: TGTGCCAGCAGCCAACGCTGGGGATCGATTGAAGCTTTCTTT. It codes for CASSQRWGSIEAFF.

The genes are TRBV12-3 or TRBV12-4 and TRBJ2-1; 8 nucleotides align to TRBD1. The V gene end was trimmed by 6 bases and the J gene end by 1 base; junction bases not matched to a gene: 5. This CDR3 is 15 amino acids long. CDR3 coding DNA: TGTGCCAGCAGCCGAGACAGGGGTTCCTACAATGAGCAGTTCTTC. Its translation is CASSRDRGSYNEQFF.

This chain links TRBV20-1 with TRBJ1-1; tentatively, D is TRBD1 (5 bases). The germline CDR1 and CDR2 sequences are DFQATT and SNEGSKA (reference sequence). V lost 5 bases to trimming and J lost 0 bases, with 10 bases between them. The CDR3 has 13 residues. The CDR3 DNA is TGCAGTGCTGTGACAGCATTGAACACTGAAGCTTTCTTT. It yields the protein CSAVTALNTEAFF.

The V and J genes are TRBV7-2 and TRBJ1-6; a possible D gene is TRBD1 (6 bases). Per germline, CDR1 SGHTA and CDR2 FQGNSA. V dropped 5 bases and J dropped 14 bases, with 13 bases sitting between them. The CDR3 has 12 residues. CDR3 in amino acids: CASSRGLATLHF. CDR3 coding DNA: TGTGCCAGCAGCCGGGGGCTGGCAACCCTCCACTTT.